The rows below give T cell receptor beta chains drawn from one sample of a study of T cells in Graves' hyperthyroidism and ophthalmopathy. Via MiXCR, TCRdb re-called the multiplex PCR reads, giving one row per CDR3 protein. The repertoire has a few hundred thousand distinct CDR3 sequences, approximately 14% of them found once; the top ten carry about 14%. Sample: blood. These receptors came from a woman aged 18-30 years with Graves' hyperthyroidism. CDR3s include the opening cysteine and the closing phenylalanine or tryptophan. D genes are given only for firm matches. Some rows have no size entry. The others give once, few or many, or a class for an expanded clone.

-,TRBV20-1,many,12,TRBJ1-5,CSAAGGNQPQHF,TGCAGTGCCGCCGGTGGGAATCAGCCCCAGCATTTT
-,TRBV25-1,-,14,TRBJ2-2,CASSMPGITGELFF,TGTGCCAGCAGTATGCCAGGGATCACCGGGGAGCTGTTTTTT
-,TRBV2,many,16,TRBJ2-2,CASTPVGLPNTGELFF,TGTGCCAGTACCCCCGTGGGACTGCCGAACACCGGGGAGCTGTTTTTT
TRBD2,TRBV5-1,few,17,TRBJ2-7,CASSPGLAGGAPGEQYF,TGCGCCAGCAGCCCGGGACTAGCGGGGGGGGCCCCCGGAGAGCAGTACTTC
-,TRBV6-1,many,12,TRBJ2-1,CASSRSIDEQFF,TGTGCCAGCAGTAGGAGTATCGATGAGCAGTTCTTC
-,TRBV9,-,13,TRBJ2-5,CASSVDPLETQYF,TGTGCCAGCAGCGTCGACCCCCTGGAGACCCAGTACTTC
-,TRBV5-8,-,15,TRBJ1-2,CASSPEGQGRYGYTF,TGTGCCAGCAGCCCCGAGGGGCAGGGAAGGTATGGCTACACCTTC
-,TRBV7-9,-,13,TRBJ1-2,CASSFISAGGYTF,TGTGCCAGCAGCTTCATTTCAGCGGGAGGCTACACCTTC
-,TRBV29-1,-,13,TRBJ1-3,CSVVTGSGNTIYF,TGCAGCGTGGTGACAGGCTCTGGAAACACCATATATTTT
-,TRBV7-9,few,13,TRBJ2-5,CASSLRTLETQYF,TGTGCCAGCAGCTTACGGACGCTAGAGACCCAGTACTTC
-,TRBV28,few,14,TRBJ1-5,CATASGLSNQPQHF,TGTGCCACCGCCTCGGGGCTGAGCAATCAGCCCCAGCATTTT
TRBD2,TRBV20-1,few,19,TRBJ2-3,CSARGTSGGATGPTGTQYF,TGCAGTGCTAGAGGGACTAGCGGGGGGGCTACAGGTCCCACAGGTACGCAGTATTTT
TRBD1,TRBV6-5,few,14,TRBJ2-7,CASSYSTGPGEQYF,TGTGCCAGCAGTTATTCGACAGGGCCGGGCGAGCAGTACTTC
-,TRBV7-9,-,14,TRBJ2-7,CASSLLAGGGEQYF,TGTGCCAGCAGCTTATTGGCAGGGGGAGGCGAGCAGTACTTC
TRBD2,TRBV20-1,many,14,TRBJ2-7,CSAAPSGREREQYF,TGCAGTGCCGCCCCTAGCGGGAGAGAGCGAGAGCAGTACTTC
-,TRBV3-1,many,16,TRBJ2-1,CASSQERAGGYNEQFF,TGTGCCAGCAGCCAAGAGAGAGCGGGTGGTTACAATGAGCAGTTCTTC
-,TRBV6-2/TRBV6-3,many,15,TRBJ2-7,CASSYRGTYAYEQYF,TGTGCCAGCAGTTACAGGGGGACCTATGCCTACGAGCAGTACTTC
-,TRBV20-1,many,15,TRBJ1-2,CSARVRNRLNYGYTF,TGCAGTGCTAGAGTGAGGAATCGCCTTAACTATGGCTACACCTTC
-,TRBV14,-,14,TRBJ1-1,CASLPTMGYTEAFF,TGTGCCAGCCTTCCGACCATGGGGTACACTGAAGCTTTCTTT
TRBD2,TRBV5-1,-,17,TRBJ2-5,CASSLVGSLAGGETQYF,TGCGCCAGCAGCTTGGTAGGGTCGCTAGCGGGAGGGGAGACCCAGTACTTC
TRBD1,TRBV7-3,-,20,TRBJ2-2,CASSRQGGRVGYSNTGELFF,TGTGCCAGCAGTCGACAAGGGGGCAGGGTTGGGTACTCGAACACCGGGGAGCTGTTTTTT
TRBD1,TRBV10-3,many,16,TRBJ1-1,CAISGQGSNMNTEAFF,TGTGCCATCAGTGGACAGGGGAGTAACATGAACACTGAAGCTTTCTTT
-,TRBV20-1,many,12,TRBJ2-3,CSTSASTDTQYF,TGCAGTACCTCCGCCAGCACAGATACGCAGTATTTT
TRBD2,TRBV3-1,many,14,TRBJ2-1,CASSQAGGYNEQFF,TGTGCCAGCAGCCAAGCGGGGGGGTACAATGAGCAGTTCTTC
TRBD2,TRBV4-2,few,16,TRBJ2-1,CASSQVLAGLGNEQFF,TGTGCCAGCAGCCAAGTACTAGCGGGACTCGGCAATGAGCAGTTCTTC
TRBD1,TRBV24-1,many,13,TRBJ1-2,CATRDSGNYGYTF,TGTGCCACCCGGGACAGTGGGAACTATGGCTACACCTTC
TRBD1,TRBV14,few,20,TRBJ2-1,CASSQEGWLGDRANVDEQFF,TGTGCCAGCAGCCAAGAAGGATGGTTGGGAGACAGGGCAAATGTCGATGAGCAGTTCTTC
-,TRBV2,-,11,TRBJ1-3,CASRGGNTIYF,TGTGCCAGCAGGGGAGGAAACACCATATATTTT
-,TRBV6-4,many,14,TRBJ1-1,CAGQYRVTNTEAFF,TGTGCCGGCCAATACAGGGTGACGAACACTGAAGCTTTCTTT
TRBD1,TRBV18,few,16,TRBJ2-1,CASSRDRVSSYNEQFF,TGTGCCAGCTCACGGGACAGGGTTAGCTCCTACAATGAGCAGTTCTTC
TRBD2,TRBV7-3,many,13,TRBJ2-5,CASSLREGETQYF,TGTGCCAGCAGCTTAAGGGAGGGAGAGACCCAGTACTTC
TRBD1,TRBV20-1,few,16,TRBJ2-4,CTNAGTVGLAKNIQYF,TGCACGAACGCCGGGACAGTCGGATTAGCCAAAAACATTCAGTACTTC
TRBD2,TRBV12-3/TRBV12-4,many,14,TRBJ2-5,CASSFGTSEETQYF,TGTGCCAGCAGCTTCGGGACTAGCGAAGAGACCCAGTACTTC
-,TRBV20-1,many,13,TRBJ1-1,CSASDRMNTEAFF,TGCAGTGCTAGCGACAGGATGAACACTGAAGCTTTCTTT
-,TRBV2,many,13,TRBJ1-5,CASRDRGAQPQHF,TGTGCCAGCAGGGATCGGGGGGCTCAGCCCCAGCATTTT